The 2 T cell receptor beta chains below come from one sample, sequenced in a study of blood T cells in healthy people across ages. A second 7 to 11 cycle PCR used barcoded and J-beta primers. MiXCR was run by TCRdb on the 5' RACE reads, yielding one entry per CDR3 protein. This sample has 1.4 million or so distinct CDR3 sequences, with around 40% found just once. The specimen was blood. The receptors were gathered from a woman between 18 and 29 years old in good health.

This clonotype was counted only a few times. The chain employs TRBV7-2 and TRBJ2-7, with 7 bases identical to TRBD2. The V and J ends lost 0 bases and 5 bases, in that order; junction bases with no gene match: 7. This CDR3 region has 15 residues. Germline V lookup: CDR1 SGHTA, CDR2 FQGNSA. CDR3 DNA: TGTGCCAGCAGCTTAGCAAGTAGCGGGTCCCACGAGCAGTACTTC. As protein: CASSLASSGSHEQYF. The complete variable domain, with remaining parts taken from reference TRBV7-2 and TRBJ2-7, reads GAGVSQSPSNKVTEKGKDVELRCDPISGHTALYWYRQSLGQGLEFLIYFQGNSAPDKSGLPSDRFSAERTGGSVSTLTIQRTQQEDSAVYLCASSLASSGSHEQYFGPGTRLTVT.

The chain is built from TRBV5-6 and TRBJ2-7; a possible D gene is TRBD2 (6 bases). V was clipped by 1 base and J by 4 bases, with 12 bases between them. This CDR3 is 14 amino acids long. The germline gives CDR1 SGHDT, CDR2 YYEEEE. The DNA for the CDR3 is TGTGCCAGCAGCTTGATCGGGAGCCTATACGAGCAGTACTTC. This sequence encodes CASSLIGSLYEQYF.